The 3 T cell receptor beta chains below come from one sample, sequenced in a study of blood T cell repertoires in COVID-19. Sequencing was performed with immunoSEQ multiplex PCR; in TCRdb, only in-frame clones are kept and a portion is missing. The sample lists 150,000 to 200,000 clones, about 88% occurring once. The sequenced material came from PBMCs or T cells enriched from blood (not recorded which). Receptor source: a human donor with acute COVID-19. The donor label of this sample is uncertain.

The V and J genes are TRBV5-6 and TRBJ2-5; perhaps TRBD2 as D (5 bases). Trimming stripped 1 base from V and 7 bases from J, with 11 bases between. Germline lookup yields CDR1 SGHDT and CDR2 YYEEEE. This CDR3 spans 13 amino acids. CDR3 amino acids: CASSLYVRGTQYF. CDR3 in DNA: TGTGCCAGCAGCTTGTACGTCCGGGGGACCCAGTACTTC.

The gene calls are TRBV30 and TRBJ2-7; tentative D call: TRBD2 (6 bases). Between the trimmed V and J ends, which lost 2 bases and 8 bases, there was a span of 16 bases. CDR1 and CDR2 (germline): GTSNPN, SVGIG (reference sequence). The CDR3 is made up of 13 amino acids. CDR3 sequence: CAWSRAGPSQQYF. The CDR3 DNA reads TGTGCCTGGAGTCGGGCGGGACCTTCGCAGCAGTACTTC.

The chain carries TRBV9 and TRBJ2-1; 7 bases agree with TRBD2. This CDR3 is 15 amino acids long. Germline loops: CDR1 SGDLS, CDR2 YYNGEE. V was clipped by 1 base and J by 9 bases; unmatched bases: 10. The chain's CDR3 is CASSVRTSSGGEQFF. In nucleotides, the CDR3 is TGTGCCAGCAGCGTACGGACTAGTAGTGGGGGTGAGCAGTTCTTC.